Only a few counts were recorded for the clone carrying this T cell receptor (beta chain). The target antigen is unknown. The data were taken from a study of CD8 T cells in ankylosing spondylitis. CDR1 and CDR2 (germline): SGHRS, YFSETQ. The CDR3 loop spans 15 amino acids. The V and J ends lost 0 bases and 3 bases, in that order; junction bases with no gene match: 5. Library preparation for TCR beta used quantitative 5'-RACE with molecular barcodes. TCRdb re-called the 5' RACE reads with MiXCR, one entry per CDR3 protein. This table has over 450,000 distinct CDR3 sequences, about an eighth appearing once. The study's findings and limits: A number of the motif variants had already been described in reactive arthritis synovial fluid and blood. A TCR beta motif of several highly homologous variants appeared characteristic of ankylosing spondylitis blood.

This receptor was obtained from a male donor with ankylosing spondylitis. J is TRBJ2-7 and V is TRBV5-1; 8 positions agree with TRBD1. Sequenced sample: blood, either unsorted or a sorted T cell fraction (not recorded which). CDR3: CASSLGGQESYEQYF. In nucleotides, the CDR3 is TGCGCCAGCAGCTTGGGGGGACAGGAGAGCTACGAGCAGTACTTC. The whole variable domain, remainder taken from reference TRBV5-1 and TRBJ2-7, is KAGVTQTPRYLIKTRGQQVTLSCSPISGHRSVSWYQQTPGQGLQFLFEYFSETQRNKGNFPGRFSGRQFSNSRSEMNVSTLELGDSALYLCASSLGGQESYEQYFGPGTRLTVT.